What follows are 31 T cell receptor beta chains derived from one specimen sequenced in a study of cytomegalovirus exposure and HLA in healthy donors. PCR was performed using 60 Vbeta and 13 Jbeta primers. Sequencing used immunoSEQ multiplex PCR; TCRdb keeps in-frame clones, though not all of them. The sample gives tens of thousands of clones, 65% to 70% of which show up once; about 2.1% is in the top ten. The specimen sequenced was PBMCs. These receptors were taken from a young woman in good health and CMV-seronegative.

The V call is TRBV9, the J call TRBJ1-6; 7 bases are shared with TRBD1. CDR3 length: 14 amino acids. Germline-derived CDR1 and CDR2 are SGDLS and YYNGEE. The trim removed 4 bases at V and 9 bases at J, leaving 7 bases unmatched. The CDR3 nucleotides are TGTGCCAGCAGCCCCCACAGGGGTGGTTCACCCCTCCACTTT. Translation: CASSPHRGGSPLHF.

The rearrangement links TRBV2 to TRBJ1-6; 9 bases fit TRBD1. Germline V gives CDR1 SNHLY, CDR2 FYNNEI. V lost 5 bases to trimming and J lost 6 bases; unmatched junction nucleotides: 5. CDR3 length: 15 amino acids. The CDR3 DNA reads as TGTGCCAGCAGTCTAGGGACAGGGACTAATTCACCCCTCCACTTT. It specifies CASSLGTGTNSPLHF.

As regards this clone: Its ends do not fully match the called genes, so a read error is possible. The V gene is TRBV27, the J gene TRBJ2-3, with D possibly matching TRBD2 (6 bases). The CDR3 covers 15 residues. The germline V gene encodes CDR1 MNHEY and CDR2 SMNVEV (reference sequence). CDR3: CAGSSPRLGTDTQYF. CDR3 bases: TGTGCCGGCAGTTCCCCGAGACTAGGGACAGATACGCAGTATTTT.

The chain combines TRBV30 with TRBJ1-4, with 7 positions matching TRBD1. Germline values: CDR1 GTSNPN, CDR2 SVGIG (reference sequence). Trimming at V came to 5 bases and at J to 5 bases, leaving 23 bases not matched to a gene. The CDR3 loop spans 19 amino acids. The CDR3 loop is CAWSRMQGDLIFRNEKLFF. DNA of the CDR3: TGTGCCTGGTCCCGGATGCAGGGGGATTTAATCTTTCGAAATGAAAAACTGTTTTTT. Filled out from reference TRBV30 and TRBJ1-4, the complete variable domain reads SQTIHQWPATLVQPVGSPLSLECTVEGTSNPNLYWYRQAAGRGLQLLFYSVGIGQISSEVPQNLSASRPQDRQFILSSKKLLLSDSGFYLCAWSRMQGDLIFRNEKLFFGSGTQLSVL.

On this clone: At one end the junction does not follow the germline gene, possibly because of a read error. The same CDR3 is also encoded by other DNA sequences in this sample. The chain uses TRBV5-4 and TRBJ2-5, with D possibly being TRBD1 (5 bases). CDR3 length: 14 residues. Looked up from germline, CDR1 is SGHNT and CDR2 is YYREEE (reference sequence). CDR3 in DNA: TGTGCTAGCAGCTTGGGTAGGGGTTTAGAGACCCAGTACTTC. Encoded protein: CASSLGRGLETQYF.

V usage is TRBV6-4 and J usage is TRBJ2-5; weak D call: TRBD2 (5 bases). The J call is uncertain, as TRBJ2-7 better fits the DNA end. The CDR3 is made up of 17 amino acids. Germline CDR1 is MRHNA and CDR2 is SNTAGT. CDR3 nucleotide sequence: TGTGCCAGCATCTCCGGACGCTTCTCGGAGGACTCCTACGAGCAGTACTTC. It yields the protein CASISGRFSEDSYEQYF.

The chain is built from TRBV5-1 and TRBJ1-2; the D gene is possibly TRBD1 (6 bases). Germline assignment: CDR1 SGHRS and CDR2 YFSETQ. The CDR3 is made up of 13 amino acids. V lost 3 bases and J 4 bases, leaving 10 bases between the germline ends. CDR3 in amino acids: CASSSTGAYGYTF. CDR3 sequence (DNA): TGCGCCAGCAGCTCGACAGGCGCCTATGGCTACACCTTC.

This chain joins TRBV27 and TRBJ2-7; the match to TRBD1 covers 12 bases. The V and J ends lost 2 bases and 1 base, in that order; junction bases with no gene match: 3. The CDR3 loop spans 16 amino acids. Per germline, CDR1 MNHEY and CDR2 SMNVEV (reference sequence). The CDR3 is CASSLGGQGASYEQYF. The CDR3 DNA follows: TGTGCCAGCAGTTTAGGGGGACAGGGGGCTTCCTACGAGCAGTACTTC.

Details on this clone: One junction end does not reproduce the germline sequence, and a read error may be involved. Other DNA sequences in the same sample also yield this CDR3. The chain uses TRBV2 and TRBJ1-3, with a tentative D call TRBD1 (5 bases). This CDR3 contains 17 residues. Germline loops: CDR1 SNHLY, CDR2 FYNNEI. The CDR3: CASKSVGQGPSGNTIYF. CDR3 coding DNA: TGCGCCAGCAAGTCGGTGGGTCAGGGCCCATCTGGAAACACCATATATTTT.

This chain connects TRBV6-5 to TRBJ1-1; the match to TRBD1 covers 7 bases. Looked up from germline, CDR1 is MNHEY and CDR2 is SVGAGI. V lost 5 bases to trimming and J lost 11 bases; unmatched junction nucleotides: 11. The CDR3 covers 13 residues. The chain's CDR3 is CASSHARQGSAFF. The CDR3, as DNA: TGTGCCAGCAGTCATGCCCGACAGGGATCGGCTTTCTTT.

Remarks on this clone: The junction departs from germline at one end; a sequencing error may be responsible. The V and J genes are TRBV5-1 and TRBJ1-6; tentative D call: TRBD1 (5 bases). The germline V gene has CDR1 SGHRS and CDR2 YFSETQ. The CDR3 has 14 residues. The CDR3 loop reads CASSLGRSNSPLHF. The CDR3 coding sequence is TGTGCCAGCAGCTTGGGACGGAGTAATTCACCCCTCCACTTT.

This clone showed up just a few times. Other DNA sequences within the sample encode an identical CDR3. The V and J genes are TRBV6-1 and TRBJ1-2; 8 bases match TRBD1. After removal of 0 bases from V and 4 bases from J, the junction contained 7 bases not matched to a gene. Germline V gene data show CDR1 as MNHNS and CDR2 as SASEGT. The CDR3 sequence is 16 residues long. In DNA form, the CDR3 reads TGTGCCAGCAGTGAAGCAGCGGGACAGGCCGGCTATGGCTACACCTTC. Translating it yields CASSEAAGQAGYGYTF.

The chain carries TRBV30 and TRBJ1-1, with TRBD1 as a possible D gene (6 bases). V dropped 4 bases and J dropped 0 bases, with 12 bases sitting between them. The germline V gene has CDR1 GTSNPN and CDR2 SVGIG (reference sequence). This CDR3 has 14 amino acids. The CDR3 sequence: CAWNSGTLNTEAFF. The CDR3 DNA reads TGTGCCTGGAATTCGGGGACACTGAACACTGAAGCTTTCTTT.

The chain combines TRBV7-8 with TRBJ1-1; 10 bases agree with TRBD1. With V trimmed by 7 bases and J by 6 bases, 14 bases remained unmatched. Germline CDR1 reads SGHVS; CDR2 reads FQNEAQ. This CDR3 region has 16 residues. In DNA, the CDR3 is TGTGCCAGCATCCCAGACAGGGGGCGTTCAGTCCCTGAAGCTTTCTTT. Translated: CASIPDRGRSVPEAFF.

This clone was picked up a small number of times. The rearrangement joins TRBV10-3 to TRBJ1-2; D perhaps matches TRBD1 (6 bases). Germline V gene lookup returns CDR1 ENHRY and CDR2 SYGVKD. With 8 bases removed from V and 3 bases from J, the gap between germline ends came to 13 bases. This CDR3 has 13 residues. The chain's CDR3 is CAIGETGDYGYTF. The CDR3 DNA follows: TGTGCCATCGGGGAGACAGGAGACTATGGCTACACCTTC.

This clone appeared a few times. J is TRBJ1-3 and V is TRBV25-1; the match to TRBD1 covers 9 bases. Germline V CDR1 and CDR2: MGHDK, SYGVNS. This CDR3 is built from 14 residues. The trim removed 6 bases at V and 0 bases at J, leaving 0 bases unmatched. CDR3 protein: CASRDRGSGNTIYF. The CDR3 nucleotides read TGTGCCAGCAGGGACAGGGGCTCTGGAAACACCATATATTTT.

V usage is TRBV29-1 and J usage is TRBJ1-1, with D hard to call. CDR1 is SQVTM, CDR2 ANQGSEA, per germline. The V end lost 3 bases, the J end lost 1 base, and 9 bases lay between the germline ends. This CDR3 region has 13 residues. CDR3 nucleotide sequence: TGCAGCGTTGATCTATCCAAGAACACTGAAGCTTTCTTT. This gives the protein CSVDLSKNTEAFF. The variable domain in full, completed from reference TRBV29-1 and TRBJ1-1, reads SAVISQKPSRDICQRGTSLTIQCQVDSQVTMMFWYRQQPGQSLTLIATANQGSEATYESGFVIDKFPISRPNLTFSTLTVSNMSPEDSSIYLCSVDLSKNTEAFFGQGTRLTVV.

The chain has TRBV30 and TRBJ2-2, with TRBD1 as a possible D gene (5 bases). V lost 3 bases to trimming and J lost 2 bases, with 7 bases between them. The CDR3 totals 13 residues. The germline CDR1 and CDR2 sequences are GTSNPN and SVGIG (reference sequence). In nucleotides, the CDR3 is TGTGCCTGGAGGACAGTTAACACCGGGGAGCTGTTTTTT. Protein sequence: CAWRTVNTGELFF.

The CDR3: CASSPPGGPQETQYF. The CDR3 bases are TGTGCCAGCAGTCCTCCCGGGGGGCCCCAAGAGACCCAGTACTTC. The chain joins TRBV25-1 to TRBJ2-5; D might be TRBD2 (7 bases). Per germline, CDR1 MGHDK and CDR2 SYGVNS. V shed 5 bases and J shed 1 base, with 14 bases lying between them. The CDR3 runs to 15 residues.

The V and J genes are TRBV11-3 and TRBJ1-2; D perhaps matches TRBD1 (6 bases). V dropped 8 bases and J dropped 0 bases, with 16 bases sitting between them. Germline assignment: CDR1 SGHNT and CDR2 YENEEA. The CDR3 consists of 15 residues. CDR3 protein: CASRVKQGPNYGYTF. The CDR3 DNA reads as TGTGCCAGCCGGGTCAAACAGGGCCCTAACTATGGCTACACCTTC.

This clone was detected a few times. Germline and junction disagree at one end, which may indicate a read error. CDR3: CSSSLNEGIQYF. CDR3 DNA: TGTTCCAGCAGCTTAAATGAGGGAATTCAGTACTTC. The genes are TRBV7-9 and TRBJ2-4, with D maybe TRBD2 (5 bases). This CDR3 is 12 amino acids long. The V gene's germline CDR1 is SEHNR and CDR2 FQNEAQ (reference sequence).

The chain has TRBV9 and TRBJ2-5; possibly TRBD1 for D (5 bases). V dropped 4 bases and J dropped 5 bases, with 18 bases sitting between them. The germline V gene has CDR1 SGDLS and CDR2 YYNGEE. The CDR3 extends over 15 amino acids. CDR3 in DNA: TGTGCCAGCAGCCAAGGGCAGGGTCCAGGGGAGACCCAGTACTTC. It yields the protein CASSQGQGPGETQYF.

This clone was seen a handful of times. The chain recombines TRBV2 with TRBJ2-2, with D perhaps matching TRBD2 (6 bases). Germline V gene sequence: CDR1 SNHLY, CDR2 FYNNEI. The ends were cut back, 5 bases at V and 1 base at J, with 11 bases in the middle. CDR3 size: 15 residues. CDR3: CASSYRDWNTGELFF. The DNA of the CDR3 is TGTGCCAGCAGTTACCGGGACTGGAACACCGGGGAGCTGTTTTTT. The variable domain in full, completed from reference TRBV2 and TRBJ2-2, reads EPEVTQTPSHQVTQMGQEVILRCVPISNHLYFYWYRQILGQKVEFLVSFYNNEISEKSEIFDDQFSVERPDGSNFTLKIRSTKLEDSAMYFCASSYRDWNTGELFFGEGSRLTVL.

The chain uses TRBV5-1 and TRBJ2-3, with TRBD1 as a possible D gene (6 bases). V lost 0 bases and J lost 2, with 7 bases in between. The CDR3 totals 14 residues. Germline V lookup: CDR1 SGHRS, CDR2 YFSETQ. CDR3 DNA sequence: TGCGCCAGCAGCTTGGGGGGGCCCACAGATACGCAGTATTTT. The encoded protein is CASSLGGPTDTQYF.

CDR3 sequence reads: CASSPSTGADYGYTF. The CDR3 coding sequence is TGCGCCAGCAGCCCGTCGACAGGGGCCGACTATGGCTACACCTTC. The chain couples TRBV4-3 to TRBJ1-2; 8 bases align to TRBD1. The CDR3 sequence is 15 residues long. In germline, CDR1 is LGHNA, CDR2 YSLEER. The V segment lost 4 bases and the J segment 3 bases; nucleotides outside the gene matches: 7.

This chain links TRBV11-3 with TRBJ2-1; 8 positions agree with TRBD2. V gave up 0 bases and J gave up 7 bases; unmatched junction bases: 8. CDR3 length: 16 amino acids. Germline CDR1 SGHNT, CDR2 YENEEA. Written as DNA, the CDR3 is TGTGCCAGCAGCTTAGATCTTGGCGGGGGGCGGAATGAGCAGTTCTTC. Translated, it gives CASSLDLGGGRNEQFF.

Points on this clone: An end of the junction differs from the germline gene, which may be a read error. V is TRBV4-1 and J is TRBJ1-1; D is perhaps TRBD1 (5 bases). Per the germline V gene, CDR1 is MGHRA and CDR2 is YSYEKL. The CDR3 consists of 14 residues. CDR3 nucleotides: TGTGCCAGCAGCCCGATCGACAGGAACACTGAAGCTTTCTTT. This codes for CASSPIDRNTEAFF.

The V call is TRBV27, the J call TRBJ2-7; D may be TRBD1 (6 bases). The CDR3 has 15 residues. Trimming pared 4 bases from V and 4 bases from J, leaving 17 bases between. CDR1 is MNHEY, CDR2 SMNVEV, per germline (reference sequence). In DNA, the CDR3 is TGTGCCAGCAGTTACTCTCCGGGACAAACATACGAGCAGTACTTC. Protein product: CASSYSPGQTYEQYF.

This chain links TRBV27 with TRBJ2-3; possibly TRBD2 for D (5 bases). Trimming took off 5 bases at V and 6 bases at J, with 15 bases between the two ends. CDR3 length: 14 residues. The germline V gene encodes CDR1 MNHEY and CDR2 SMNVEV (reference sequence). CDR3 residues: CASSPRAGGDTQYF. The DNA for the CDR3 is TGTGCCAGCAGTCCCCGTGCGGGTGGCGATACGCAGTATTTT.

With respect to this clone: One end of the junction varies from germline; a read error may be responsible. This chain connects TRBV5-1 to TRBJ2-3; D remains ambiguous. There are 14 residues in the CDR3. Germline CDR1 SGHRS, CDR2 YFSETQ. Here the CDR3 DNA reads TGTGCCAGCAGCCGACAAGCTGTCACAGATACGCAGTATTTT. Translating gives CASSRQAVTDTQYF.

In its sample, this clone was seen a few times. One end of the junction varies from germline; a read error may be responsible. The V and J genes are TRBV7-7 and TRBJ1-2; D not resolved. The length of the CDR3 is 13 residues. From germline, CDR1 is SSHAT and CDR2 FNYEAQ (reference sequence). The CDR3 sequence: CASSRTDVYGYTF. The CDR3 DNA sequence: TGTGCTAGCAGTCGGACTGATGTCTATGGCTACACCTTC.